This T cell receptor beta chain was recorded in a study of cytomegalovirus exposure and HLA in healthy donors. This CDR3 is 13 amino acids long. Germline V CDR1 and CDR2: ENHRY, SYGVKD. The V gene lost 5 bases and the J gene lost 3 bases, with 10 bases spanning the gap. On this clone: Its antigen is unknown.

The study ran its PCR with 60 Vbeta and 13 Jbeta primers. TCRdb keeps only in-frame clones here, not all; method: immunoSEQ multiplex PCR. The sample has 65,000 to 90,000 clones, 55% to 75% seen once. Whole-study results and caveats: According to an earlier analysis, most TCR beta V segments yielded productive rearrangements about 87% or about 30% of the time. An ancestry cluster, one associated with Asian ancestry, reportedly showed fewer N-insertions than the approximately 650-donor mean in a later analysis. Sequencing depth roughly uniform across donors was assumed in presence/absence analyses. Later work showed greater clonal expansion in HLA-associated TCR beta chains than in equally common others.

Source material: PBMCs. The chain employs TRBV10-3 and TRBJ1-1; D remains ambiguous. The receptor was derived from a woman aged 40 to 49 in good health and CMV-seropositive. For the CDR3, the DNA is TGTGCCATCAGTTGGAGGTCGGACACTGAAGCTTTCTTT. It translates to CAISWRSDTEAFF.